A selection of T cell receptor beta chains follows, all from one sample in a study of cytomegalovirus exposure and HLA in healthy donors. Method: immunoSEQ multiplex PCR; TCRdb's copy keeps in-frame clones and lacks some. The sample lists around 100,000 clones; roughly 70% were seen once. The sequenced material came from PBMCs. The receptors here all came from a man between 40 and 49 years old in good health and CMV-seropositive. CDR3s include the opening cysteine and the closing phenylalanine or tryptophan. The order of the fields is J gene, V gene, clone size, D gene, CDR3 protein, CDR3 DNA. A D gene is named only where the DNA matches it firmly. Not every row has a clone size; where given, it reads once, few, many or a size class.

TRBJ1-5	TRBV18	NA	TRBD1	CASSPQGANQPQHF	TGTGCCAGCTCACCGCAGGGGGCGAATCAGCCCCAGCATTTT
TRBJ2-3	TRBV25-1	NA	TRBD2	CASDPAGGDTQYF	TGTGCCAGTGATCCAGCGGGAGGAGATACGCAGTATTTT
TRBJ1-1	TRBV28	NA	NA	CASSLADGEAFF	TGTGCCAGCAGTTTAGCAGACGGGGAAGCTTTCTTT
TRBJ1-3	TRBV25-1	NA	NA	CASSARDKAGNTIYF	TGTGCCAGCAGTGCCCGGGACAAAGCTGGAAACACCATATATTTT
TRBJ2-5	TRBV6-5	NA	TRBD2	CASSSGIQETQYF	TGTGCCAGCAGCAGCGGGATTCAAGAGACCCAGTACTTC
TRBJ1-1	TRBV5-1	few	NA	CASSWEQRAEAFF	TGCGCCAGCAGCTGGGAGCAGCGGGCTGAAGCTTTCTTT
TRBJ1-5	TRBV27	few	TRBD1	CASSLGGQGNNQPQHF	TGTGCCAGCAGTTTAGGGGGACAGGGAAACAATCAGCCCCAGCATTTT
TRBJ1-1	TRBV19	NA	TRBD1	CASTTGGNTEAFF	TGTGCCAGTACGACAGGGGGGAACACTGAAGCTTTCTTT
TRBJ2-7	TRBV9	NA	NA	CASSVGGAAYEQYF	TGTGCCAGCAGCGTAGGCGGGGCAGCCTACGAGCAGTACTTC
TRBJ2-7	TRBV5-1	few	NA	CASSERQSYEQYF	TGCGCCAGCAGCGAGAGACAGTCCTACGAGCAGTACTTC
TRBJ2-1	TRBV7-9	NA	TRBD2	CASSLKQLAGALEQFF	TGTGCCAGCAGCTTAAAGCAACTAGCGGGAGCTTTGGAGCAGTTCTTC
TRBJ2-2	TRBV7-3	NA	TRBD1	CASSPDRVGDTGELFF	TGTGCCAGCAGCCCCGACAGGGTGGGGGACACCGGGGAGCTGTTTTTT
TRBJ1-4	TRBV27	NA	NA	CASSLRKQGHEKLFF	TGTGCCAGCAGTTTAAGGAAACAGGGTCACGAAAAACTGTTTTTT
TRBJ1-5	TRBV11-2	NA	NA	CASSRAGGNQPQHF	TGTGCCAGCAGCCGGGCGGGAGGAAATCAGCCCCAGCATTTT
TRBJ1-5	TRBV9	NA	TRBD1	CASSVTGTALNFNQPQHF	TGTGCCAGCAGCGTAACCGGGACAGCCCTTAATTTCAATCAGCCCCAGCATTTT
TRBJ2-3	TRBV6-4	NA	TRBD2	CASSDGREATDTQYF	TGTGCCAGCAGTGACGGACGGGAGGCCACAGATACGCAGTATTTT
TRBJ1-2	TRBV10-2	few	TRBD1	CASSRTGWLDGYTF	TGCGCCAGCAGTCGGACAGGGTGGCTCGATGGCTACACCTTC
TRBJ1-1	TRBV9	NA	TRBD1	CASSGAGGWTEAFF	TGTGCCAGCAGCGGGGCAGGGGGCTGGACTGAAGCCTTCTTT
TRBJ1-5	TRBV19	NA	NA	CASSTQGYSNQPQHF	TGTGCCAGTAGCACCCAGGGGTATAGCAATCAGCCCCAGCATTTT
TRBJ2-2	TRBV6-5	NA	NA	CASSLGGIYTGELFF	TGTGCCAGCAGTTTAGGCGGAATCTACACCGGGGAGCTGTTTTTT
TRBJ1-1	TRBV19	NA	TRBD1	CASFEGRGLTEAFF	TGTGCCAGTTTCGAGGGCAGGGGGCTCACTGAAGCTTTCTTT
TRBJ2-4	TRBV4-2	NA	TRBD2	CASSPKLANIQYF	TGTGCCAGCAGCCCAAAACTAGCGAACATTCAGTACTTC
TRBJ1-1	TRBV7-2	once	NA	CASSLVSGTNTEAFF	TGTGCCAGCAGCTTAGTTTCCGGTACGAACACTGAAGCTTTCTTT
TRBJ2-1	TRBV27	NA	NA	CASSSVSSYNEQFF	TGTGCCAGCAGTTCCGTCAGCTCCTACAATGAGCAGTTCTTC
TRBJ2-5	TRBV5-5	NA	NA	CASSRGSAEGETQYF	TGTGCCAGCAGCCGCGGCAGCGCGGAGGGGGAGACCCAGTACTTC
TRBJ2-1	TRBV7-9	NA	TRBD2	CASSLGLAGGNEQFF	TGTGCCAGCAGCTTAGGACTAGCGGGAGGCAATGAGCAGTTCTTC
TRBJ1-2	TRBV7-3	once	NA	CASSLGPGDGYTF	TGTGCCAGCAGCCTGGGGCCAGGGGATGGCTACACCTTC
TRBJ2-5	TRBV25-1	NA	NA	CASSESAGGPKETQYF	TGTGCCAGCAGTGAATCGGCAGGGGGGCCTAAGGAGACCCAGTACTTC
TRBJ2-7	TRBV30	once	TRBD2	CAWLAGTRDEQYF	TGTGCCTGGTTAGCCGGGACTAGAGACGAGCAGTACTTC
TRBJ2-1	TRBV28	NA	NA	CASSLPSSYNEQFF	TGTGCCAGCAGTTTACCCAGCTCCTACAATGAGCAGTTCTTC
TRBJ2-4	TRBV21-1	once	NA	CASSTRDRGTDIQYF	TGTGCCAGCAGCACCCGGGACAGGGGGACGGACATTCAGTACTTC
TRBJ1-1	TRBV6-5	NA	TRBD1	CASSYPSGGGEAFF	TGTGCCAGCAGTTATCCCTCAGGGGGCGGCGAAGCTTTCTTT
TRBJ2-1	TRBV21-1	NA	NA	CASSPREEEYNEQFF	TGTGCCAGCAGCCCGCGGGAGGAGGAATACAATGAGCAGTTCTTC
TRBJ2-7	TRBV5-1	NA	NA	CASSNRDMLSAEQYF	TGCGCCAGCAGCAACCGGGACATGTTATCGGCTGAGCAGTACTTC
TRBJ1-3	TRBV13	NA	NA	CASSSWGPQGAIYF	TGTGCCAGCAGCTCTTGGGGCCCCCAGGGTGCCATATATTTT
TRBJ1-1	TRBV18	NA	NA	CASSPPSQYNTEAFF	TGTGCCAGCTCACCACCGTCACAGTATAACACTGAAGCTTTCTTT
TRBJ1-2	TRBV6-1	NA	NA	CASSERDRPTNYGYTF	TGTGCCAGCAGTGAAAGAGATCGTCCGACTAACTATGGCTACACCTTC
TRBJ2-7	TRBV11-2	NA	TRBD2	CASRRVAGGDQQYF	TGTGCCAGCAGGAGGGTAGCGGGGGGGGACCAGCAGTACTTC
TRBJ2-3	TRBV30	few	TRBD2	CAWSLAGGVDTQYF	TGTGCCTGGAGTCTAGCGGGAGGTGTAGATACGCAGTATTTT
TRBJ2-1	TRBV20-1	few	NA	CSARENNEQFF	TGCAGTGCTCGGGAGAACAATGAGCAGTTCTTC
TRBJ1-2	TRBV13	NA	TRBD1	CASSSGQGKGKGYTF	TGTGCCAGCAGCTCGGGACAGGGAAAAGGCAAAGGCTACACCTTC
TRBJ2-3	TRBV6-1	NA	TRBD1	CASSPRTGSDTQYF	TGTGCCAGCAGTCCCCGGACAGGCTCAGATACGCAGTATTTT
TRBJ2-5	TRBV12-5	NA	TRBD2	CASGLNGRAEETQYF	TGTGCTAGTGGTTTGAACGGGAGGGCCGAGGAGACCCAGTACTTC
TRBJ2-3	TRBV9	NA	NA	CASSDYRDGTDTQYF	TGTGCCAGCAGCGACTACAGGGATGGCACAGATACGCAGTATTTT
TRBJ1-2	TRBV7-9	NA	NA	CASSLGTGGYTF	TGTGCCAGCAGCTTAGGTACCGGTGGCTACACCTTC